This T cell receptor (beta chain) originates from a study of CD8 T cells in ankylosing spondylitis. Study conclusions and caveats: Typical of ankylosing spondylitis blood, it appeared, was a TCR beta motif of fewer than ten highly homologous variants.

This clonotype has a count of ten or more. Its specificity is not known. The germline V and J ends were trimmed by 1 base and 8 bases, with 15 bases remaining between them. Germline V gene lookup returns CDR1 SEHNR and CDR2 FQNEAQ (reference sequence). CDR3 size: 16 residues. MiXCR, run by TCRdb on the 5' RACE reads, gives a single entry per CDR3 protein. The sample carries fewer than 550,000 distinct CDR3 sequences, under 5.5% recorded once. The rearrangement joins TRBV7-9 to TRBJ1-6; D unresolved. Material: blood, either unsorted or a sorted T cell fraction (not recorded which). This receptor was taken from a male donor with ankylosing spondylitis. This CDR3 reads CASSLGASSGYSPLHF. The CDR3 DNA reads as TGTGCCAGCAGCTTAGGGGCTTCGAGTGGCTATTCACCCCTCCACTTT.